Described below is a single TCR beta chain sequence and its context. Its cognate antigen has yet to be identified. No base qualities exist here, and no much larger clone lies one base off it. These data belong to a study of shared clonotypes between healthy human individuals (dated by TCRdb to the early 2020s). General notes on the study: The cohort included three men and a couple of women between 18 and 49 years of age. For each donor, three plates each were used for CD4 naive and CD4 memory, two plates were used for CD8 naive, and one plate was used for CD8 memory. To estimate repertoire size and how much clonotype sharing occurs between individuals, the study deeply sequenced the blood TCR repertoires of five healthy adults. To increase sequencing depth and limit assay-specific biases, different laboratories used diverse techniques to prepare libraries and sequence TCR repertoires. Per donor, leukapheresis produced somewhere between about 0.94 and 10 billion PBMCs. Paper-wide results and their limitations: Sampling was restricted to blood, and TCR repertoires in tissues likely differ from the TCR repertoires found in blood. Pairwise subsampling indicated that sequencing depth was expected to affect the degree of clonotype sharing among donors. Because the study included a small number of donors, the genetic and exposure-history diversity represented was limited. About 5% of naive CD4, roughly 3.5% of naive CD8, roughly 2.4% of memory CD4, and around 0.4% of memory CD8 clonotypes were shared across a handful of donors. Compared with non-shared clonotypes, clonotypes shared by all four sorted-subset donors had higher generation probabilities. Naive subsets generally had larger estimated clonotype richness than memory subsets. Rarefaction of sorted-subset datasets indicated incomplete sequencing despite the large sequencing depth.

Healthy HIV-negative adults with no recently reported acute infections or vaccinations were included as donors. All donors were Caucasian adults living in Nashville, Tennessee, USA. CD4+ T cells were enriched by magnetic negative selection; naive cells were then positively selected on CD45RA, and the negative fraction formed the memory subset. Blood was obtained by leukapheresis, after which PBMCs were separated by Ficoll-Histopaque density gradient centrifugation and cryopreserved in liquid nitrogen vapor phase. Purity and quantity of every magnetically sorted T cell population were checked by analytical flow cytometry. From each sorted fraction, genomic DNA was isolated and quantified by UV absorbance on a Nanodrop 2000c. Using the deep immunoSEQ assay, TCR CDR3 regions were amplified from genomic DNA by multiplex PCR. For each cell subset, the extracted genomic DNA was distributed evenly across all wells of several immunoSEQ 96-well plates, and each plate served as one replicate. For sorted subsets, roughly 190 ng of genomic DNA, equivalent to around 30,000 T cell genomes, went into each replicate PCR. Purified libraries were quantified with a Qubit 3.0 fluorometer, sized on a Bioanalyzer 2100, and re-quantified with the KAPA Library Quantification kit. Every immunoSEQ 96-well plate was sequenced on a dedicated single-read 150-cycle Illumina NextSeq 550 flow cell. Per the original workflow: Because only junctional sequences without quality scores were contained in the immunoSEQ output, filtering matching that applied to full-length reads could not be performed. To assign V/J genes and CDR3, sequences were annotated against IMGT germline references using PyIR, a Python wrapper for IgBLAST v1.9. Reads with weak V/J assignments (E-value above 1e-6), missing CDR3, stop codons, out-of-frame junctions, or ambiguous translated residues were removed. A V3J clonotype was defined by an identical inferred V gene, J gene, and CDR3 amino acid sequence. Percentage overlap between repertoires was calculated by dividing the number of shared unique clonotypes by the size of the smaller repertoire. Repertoire richness was assessed with RTK rarefaction, the Chao1 estimator, and Recon v2.1 estimates of unobserved clonotypes. Generation probabilities for all TCRbeta clonotypes obtained by the gDNA method from four donors were computed using OLGA. TCRdb obtained this table from immuneACCESS and retained in-frame rearrangements with V and J assigned. These tables miss some clones; where compared with another copy, unresolved V genes account for less than half of the shortfall, and the remainder is unexplained. That table gives V, J and clone size, and the DNA gave D and trimming. The sample records some 2 million clones, roughly 96% of which are singletons. Of the sample, under 0.15% falls within the top ten clones.

The clonotype originates from a man aged 18 to 30 in good health. The sequenced material came from naive CD4+ T cells sorted from blood. Sample cell subset or site, as interpreted from the label and publication: CD45RA+ positively selected.

In nucleotides, the sequence is TGTGCCAGCAGCTTACTGGTCGGACTAGACACAGATACGCAGTATTTT. Translated, it gives CASSLLVGLDTDTQYF. The V and J genes are TRBV5-4 and TRBJ2-3; 7 bases in the middle match TRBD2. Germline trimming: 2 bases from V, 2 bases from J; junction bases outside gene matches: 8. Taken from the germline V gene (reference sequence), the CDR1 and CDR2 loops are SGHNT and YYREEE. Including the terminal cysteine and phenylalanine, the CDR3 comprises 16 residues. CDR3 DNA only is kept here, 48 bases in frame from base 1.